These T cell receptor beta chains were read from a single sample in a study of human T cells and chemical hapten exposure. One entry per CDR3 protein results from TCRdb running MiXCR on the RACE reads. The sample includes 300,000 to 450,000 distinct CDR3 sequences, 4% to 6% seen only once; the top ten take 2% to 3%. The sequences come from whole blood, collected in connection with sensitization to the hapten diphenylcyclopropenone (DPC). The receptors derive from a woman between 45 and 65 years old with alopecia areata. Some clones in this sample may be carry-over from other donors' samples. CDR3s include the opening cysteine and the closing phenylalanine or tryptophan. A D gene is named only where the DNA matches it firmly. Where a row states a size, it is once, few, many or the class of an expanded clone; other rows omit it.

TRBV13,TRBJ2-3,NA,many,TGTGCCAGCAGCTTAAGAATGACAGATACGCAGTATTTT,CASSLRMTDTQYF
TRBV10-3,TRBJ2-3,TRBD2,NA,TGTGCCATCAGTGAGAGGAGACTAGCGGGAGAATGGGGCACAGATACGCAGTATTTT,CAISERRLAGEWGTDTQYF
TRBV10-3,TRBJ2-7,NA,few,TGTGCCATCAGTGACGTAGGGTTCGAGCAGTACTTC,CAISDVGFEQYF
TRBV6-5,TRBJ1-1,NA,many,TGTGCCAGCAGTTGGGGGGAATACACTGAAGCTTTCTTT,CASSWGEYTEAFF
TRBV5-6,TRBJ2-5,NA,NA,TGTGCCAGCAGTTCCGGGACCCAAGAGACCCAGTACTTC,CASSSGTQETQYF
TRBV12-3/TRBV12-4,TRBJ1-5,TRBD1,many,TGTGCCAGCAGCCAAGGACAGGCCGTAGGCAATCAGCCCCAGCATTTT,CASSQGQAVGNQPQHF
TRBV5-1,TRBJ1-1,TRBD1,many,TGCGCCAGCAGCTTGTACCAGGGGGGAGGGACTGAAGCTTTCTTT,CASSLYQGGGTEAFF
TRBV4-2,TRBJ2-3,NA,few,TGTGCCAGCAGCCCCCTAATGGTAGATACGCAGTATTTT,CASSPLMVDTQYF
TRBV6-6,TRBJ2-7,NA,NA,TGTGCCAGCAGTTCATTCGTGGACAGAGAGCAGTACTTC,CASSSFVDREQYF
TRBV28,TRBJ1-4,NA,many,TGTGCCAGCAGCTCACCATCAGTCTCCCCGAATGAAAAACTGTTTTTT,CASSSPSVSPNEKLFF
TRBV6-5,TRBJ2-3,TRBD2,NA,TGTGCCAGCAGTACCCTTAGCGGGCTCTCGGCAGATACGCAGTATTTT,CASSTLSGLSADTQYF
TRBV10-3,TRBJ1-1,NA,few,TGTGCCATCAGCGCAGGGACCTCGAACACTGAAGCTTTCTTT,CAISAGTSNTEAFF
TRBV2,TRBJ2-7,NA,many,TGTGCCAGCAGCCAGAGGGGGACAACCCTCTCCTACGAGCAGTACTTC,CASSQRGTTLSYEQYF
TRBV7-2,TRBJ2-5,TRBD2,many,TGTGCCAGCAGCCCCTTGCTAGCGGGGGGGCCTGAGACCCAGTACTTC,CASSPLLAGGPETQYF
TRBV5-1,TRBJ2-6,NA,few,TGCGCCAGCAGCTTGCCGCAATCTGGGGCCAACGTCCTGACTTTC,CASSLPQSGANVLTF
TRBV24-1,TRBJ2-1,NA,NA,TGTGCCACCAGTACAGGCGATTTCAGGTTCTTC,CATSTGDFRFF
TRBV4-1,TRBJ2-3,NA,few,TGCGCCAGCAGCCAAGCTGCAGGGAGCGGCACAGATACGCAGTATTTT,CASSQAAGSGTDTQYF
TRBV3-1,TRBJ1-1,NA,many,TGCGCCAGCAGCCAAGTCGGGAACACTGAAGCTTTCTTT,CASSQVGNTEAFF
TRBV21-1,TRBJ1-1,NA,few,TGTGCCAGCAGCACCGAAGGGGGCCGGCGTAATACTGAAGCTTTCTTT,CASSTEGGRRNTEAFF
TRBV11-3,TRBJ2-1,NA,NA,TGTGCCAGCAGCCCCGGGACCACCTCCTACAATGAGCAGTTCTTC,CASSPGTTSYNEQFF
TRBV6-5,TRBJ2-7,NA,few,TGTGCCAGCAGTTACGCAGGGGGGCCCTACGAGCAGTACTTC,CASSYAGGPYEQYF
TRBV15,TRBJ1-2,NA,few,TGTGCCACCAGCAGAGACCCAACTAACTATGGCTACACCTTC,CATSRDPTNYGYTF
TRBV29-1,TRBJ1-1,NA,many,TGCAGCTCGAGAGGCAGGTTGAACACTGAAGCTTTCTTT,CSSRGRLNTEAFF
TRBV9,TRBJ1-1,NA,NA,TGTGCCAGCAGCGTAGGTTCTGCTGACACTGAAGCTTTCTTT,CASSVGSADTEAFF
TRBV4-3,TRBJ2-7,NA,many,TGCGCCAGCAGCCAAGATATTGCGGGGCGCGGGCAGTACTTC,CASSQDIAGRGQYF
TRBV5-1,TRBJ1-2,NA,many,TGCGCCAGCAGCTTCGGACAAATCTATGGCTACACCTTC,CASSFGQIYGYTF
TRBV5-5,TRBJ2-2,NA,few,TGTGCCAGCAGCTTGTTGAGTTTGGGCACCGGGGAGCTGTTTTTT,CASSLLSLGTGELFF
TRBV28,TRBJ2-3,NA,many,TGTGCCAGCAGCCTGGGAGGAACGGGAGATACGCAGTATTTT,CASSLGGTGDTQYF
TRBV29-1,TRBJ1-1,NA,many,TGCAGCGTTGAAGTTACAGGGAAGACTGAAGCTTTCTTT,CSVEVTGKTEAFF
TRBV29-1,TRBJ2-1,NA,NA,TGCAGCGGGGGGGACAGCAATGAGCAGTTCTTC,CSGGDSNEQFF
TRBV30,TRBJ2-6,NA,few,TGTGCCTGGGGCCCGAGTTCTGGGGCCAACGTCCTGACTTTC,CAWGPSSGANVLTF
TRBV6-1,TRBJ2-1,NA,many,TGTGCCAGCAGTGAAGCTTTCTTGTCAGGGGATAGGAATGAGCAGTTCTTC,CASSEAFLSGDRNEQFF
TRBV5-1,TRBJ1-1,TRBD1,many,TGCGCCAGCAGCAAGGACAGGGGTAGTGAAGCTTTCTTT,CASSKDRGSEAFF
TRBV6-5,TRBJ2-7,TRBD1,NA,TGTGCCAGCACCTTAACCGACAGGGGGCCCCACGAGCAGTACTTC,CASTLTDRGPHEQYF
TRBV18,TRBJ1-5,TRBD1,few,TGTGCCAGCTCACCGGGACAGTGGGATCAGCCCCAGCATTTT,CASSPGQWDQPQHF
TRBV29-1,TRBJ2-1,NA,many,TGCAGCGTCCGCTGGGGACATGAGCAGTTCTTC,CSVRWGHEQFF
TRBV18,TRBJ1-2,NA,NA,TGTGCCAGCTCACCTCAGACAGCTAACTATGGCTACACCTTC,CASSPQTANYGYTF
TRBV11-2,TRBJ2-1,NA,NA,TGTGCCAGCAGCTTAGACCTTTCCGGTGAGCAGTTCTTC,CASSLDLSGEQFF
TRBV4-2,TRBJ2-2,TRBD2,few,TGTGCCAGCAGCCGCCCCGGCGGGGGAAACACCGGGGAGCTGTTTTTT,CASSRPGGGNTGELFF
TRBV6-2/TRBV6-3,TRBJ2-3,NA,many,TGTGCCAGCAGTTCTACGGGGGCTAGCACAGATACGCAGTATTTT,CASSSTGASTDTQYF
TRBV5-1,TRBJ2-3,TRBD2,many,TGCGCCTCAGCGGCTAGCGGGGAGTCAGATACGCAGTATTTT,CASAASGESDTQYF
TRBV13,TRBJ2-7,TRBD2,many,TGTGCCAGCAGCCCACGGACTAGCGGGGCCTACGAGCAGTACTTC,CASSPRTSGAYEQYF
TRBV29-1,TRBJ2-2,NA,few,TGCAGCGTTATTTTAGACACCGGGGAGCTGTTTTTT,CSVILDTGELFF
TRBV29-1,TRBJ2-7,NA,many,TGCAGCGTTGAAACAGGGGGGGACTACGAGCAGTACTTC,CSVETGGDYEQYF
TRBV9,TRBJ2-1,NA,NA,TGTGCCAGCAGCGGGACAGACAATGAGCAGTTCTTC,CASSGTDNEQFF
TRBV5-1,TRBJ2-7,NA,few,TGCGCCAGCAGCGCCACCACCCACGAGCAGTACTTC,CASSATTHEQYF
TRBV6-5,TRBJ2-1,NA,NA,TGTGCCAGCAGTTACTCGAAGGGGAGGATAGGAAATGAGCAGTTCTTC,CASSYSKGRIGNEQFF
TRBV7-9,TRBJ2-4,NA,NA,TGTGCCAGCAGCTCCCTCGACTCGGGAGCAGCCAAAAACATTCAGTACTTC,CASSSLDSGAAKNIQYF
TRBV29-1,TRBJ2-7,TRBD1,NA,TGCAGCGCCCTCAAGGGGGACAGTTCCTACGAGCAGTACTTC,CSALKGDSSYEQYF
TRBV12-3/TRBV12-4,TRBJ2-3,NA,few,TGTGCCAGCAGCCCCCGGGCCATAGATACGCAGTATTTT,CASSPRAIDTQYF
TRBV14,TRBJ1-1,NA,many,TGTGCCAGCAGCCAAGATCTGAGCACTGAAGCTTTCTTT,CASSQDLSTEAFF
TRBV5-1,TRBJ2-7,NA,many,TGCGCCAGCAGCTTGCAGGGACTCTCCTACGAGCAGTACTTC,CASSLQGLSYEQYF
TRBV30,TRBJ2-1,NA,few,TGTGCCTGGAGTGTGGCCACCCCTGGGGACAATGAGCAGTTCTTC,CAWSVATPGDNEQFF
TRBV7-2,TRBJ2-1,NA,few,TGTGCCAGCAGCTTAGCAGTCCGCTCCTACAATGAGCAGTTCTTC,CASSLAVRSYNEQFF
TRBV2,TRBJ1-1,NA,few,TGTGCCAGCAGCTTAACAGGGCTGGCCACTGAAGCTTTCTTT,CASSLTGLATEAFF